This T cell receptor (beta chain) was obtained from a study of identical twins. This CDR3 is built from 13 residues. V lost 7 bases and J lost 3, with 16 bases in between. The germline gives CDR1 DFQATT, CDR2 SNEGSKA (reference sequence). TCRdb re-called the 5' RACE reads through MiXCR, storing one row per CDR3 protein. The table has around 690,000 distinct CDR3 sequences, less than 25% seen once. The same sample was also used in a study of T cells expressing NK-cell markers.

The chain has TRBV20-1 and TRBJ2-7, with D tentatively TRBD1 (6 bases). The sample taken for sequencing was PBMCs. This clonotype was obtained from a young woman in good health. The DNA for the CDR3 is TGCAGTGTATTAGGGGGAACCAGCTACGAGCAGTACTTC. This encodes CSVLGGTSYEQYF.